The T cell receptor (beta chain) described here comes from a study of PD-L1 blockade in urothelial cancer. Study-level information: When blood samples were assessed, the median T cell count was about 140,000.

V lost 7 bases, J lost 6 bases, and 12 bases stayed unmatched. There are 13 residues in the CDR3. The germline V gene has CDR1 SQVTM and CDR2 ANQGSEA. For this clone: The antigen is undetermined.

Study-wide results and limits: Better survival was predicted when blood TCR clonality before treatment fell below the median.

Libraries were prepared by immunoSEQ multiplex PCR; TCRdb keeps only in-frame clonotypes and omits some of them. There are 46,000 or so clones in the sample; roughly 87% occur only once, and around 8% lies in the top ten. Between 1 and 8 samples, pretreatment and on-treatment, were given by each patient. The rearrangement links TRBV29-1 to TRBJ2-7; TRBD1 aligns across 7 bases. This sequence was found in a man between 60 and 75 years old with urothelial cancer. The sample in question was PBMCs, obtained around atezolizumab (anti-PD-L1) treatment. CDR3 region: CSGGQTLDGEQYF. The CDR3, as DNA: TGCAGCGGGGGACAGACCCTAGATGGCGAGCAGTACTTC.